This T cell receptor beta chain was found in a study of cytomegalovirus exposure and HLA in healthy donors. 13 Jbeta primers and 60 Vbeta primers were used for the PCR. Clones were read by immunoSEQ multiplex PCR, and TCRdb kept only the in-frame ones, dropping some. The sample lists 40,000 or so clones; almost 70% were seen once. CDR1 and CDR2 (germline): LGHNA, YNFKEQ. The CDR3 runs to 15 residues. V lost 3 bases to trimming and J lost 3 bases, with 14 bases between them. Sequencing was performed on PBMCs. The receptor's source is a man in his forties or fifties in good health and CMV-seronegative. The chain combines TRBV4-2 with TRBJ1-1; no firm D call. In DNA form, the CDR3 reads TGTGCCAGCAGCCAGCCATGGGCTGAAGACACTGAAGCTTTCTTT. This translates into CASSQPWAEDTEAFF.